This paragraph reports one T cell receptor beta chain. What it recognizes is unknown. No infections or other immune events were documented during collection. Assay used: immunoSEQ multiplex PCR; TCRdb lists only in-frame clones, some missing. The sample contains 70,000 to 100,000 clones, about nine tenths of which appear only once. This sample was taken from a study of identifying expanded T cells in peripheral blood. Overall study findings and caveats: Around 1.2 clones differed between technical replicates, versus 16.4 and 19 over time. Two-week clone count variance significantly increased as total template count grew.

The clonotype was recovered from a person aged 18 to 70 in good health. The sequencing sample was made of blood.

CDR3 nucleotide sequence: TGTGCCAGCAGCTTAGGCAGGGAGTCCTACGAGCAGTACTTC. It specifies CASSLGRESYEQYF. The V gene is TRBV7-9, the J gene TRBJ2-7; D may correspond to TRBD1 or TRBD2 (5 bases each). Trimming cost V 1 base and J 1 base, with 8 bases left between them. This CDR3 has 14 residues. In germline, CDR1 is SEHNR, CDR2 FQNEAQ (reference sequence).